The sequence of this T cell receptor (beta chain) was determined in a study of cytomegalovirus exposure and HLA in healthy donors. About the research overall: Samples from HLA-typed donors yielded about 86 million unique TCRs in an early data release.

Donors counted as nominally healthy when sampled, yet unrecorded immune exposures were likely. The J segment lost 2 bases and the V segment lost 3 bases, leaving 2 bases of the junction unmatched. The CDR3 length is 14 residues. From germline, CDR1 is LGHNA and CDR2 YSLEER. 13 Jbeta primers and 60 Vbeta primers were used for the PCR. TCRdb's copy holds only in-frame clones and misses some; the assay was immunoSEQ multiplex PCR. Of over 150,000 clones listed, 80% were seen once; the top ten hold around 2.3%. As concerns this clone: Its antigen is not known.

Study-level results: Cytomegalovirus status, reportedly, was diagnosed with high specificity and sensitivity by the classifier. Later analysis demonstrated an association between a missense DCLRE1C variant and TCR beta V- and J-gene trimming.

The V call is TRBV4-3, the J call TRBJ2-3; 7 nucleotides match TRBD2. This sequence originates from a male donor in good health and CMV-seronegative. The specimen was PBMCs. This CDR3 reads CASSQGLTTDTQYF. The CDR3 coding sequence is TGCGCCAGCAGCCAGGGACTAACCACAGATACGCAGTATTTT.